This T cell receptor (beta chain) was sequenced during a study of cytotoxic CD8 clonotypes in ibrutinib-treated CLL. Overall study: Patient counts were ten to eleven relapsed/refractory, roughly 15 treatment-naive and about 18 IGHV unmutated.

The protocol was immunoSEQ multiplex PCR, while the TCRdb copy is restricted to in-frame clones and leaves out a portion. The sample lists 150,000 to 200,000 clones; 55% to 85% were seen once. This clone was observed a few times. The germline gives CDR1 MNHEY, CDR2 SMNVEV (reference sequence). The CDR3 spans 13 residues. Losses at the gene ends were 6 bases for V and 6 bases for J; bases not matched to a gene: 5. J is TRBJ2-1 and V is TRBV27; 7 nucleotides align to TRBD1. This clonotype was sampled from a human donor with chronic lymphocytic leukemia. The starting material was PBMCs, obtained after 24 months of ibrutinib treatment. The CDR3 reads CASRPNRGNEQFF. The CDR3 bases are TGTGCCAGCAGGCCGAACAGGGGCAATGAGCAGTTCTTC.